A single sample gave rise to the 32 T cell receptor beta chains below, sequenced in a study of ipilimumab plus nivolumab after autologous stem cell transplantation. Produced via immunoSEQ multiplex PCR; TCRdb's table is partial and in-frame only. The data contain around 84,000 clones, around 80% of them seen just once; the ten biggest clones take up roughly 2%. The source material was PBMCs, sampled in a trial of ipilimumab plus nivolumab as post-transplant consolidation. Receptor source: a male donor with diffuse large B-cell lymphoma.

CDR3 in DNA: TGTGCCAGTAGTGTAGTAGCGGGGGCTAGTGAGCAGTTCTTC. Its protein product is CASSVVAGASEQFF. This rearrangement joins TRBV19 to TRBJ2-1; 9 bases align to TRBD2. The CDR3 has 14 residues. Germline V gene data show CDR1 as LNHDA and CDR2 as SQIVND (reference sequence). V lost 5 bases to trimming and J lost 9 bases; unmatched junction nucleotides: 8.

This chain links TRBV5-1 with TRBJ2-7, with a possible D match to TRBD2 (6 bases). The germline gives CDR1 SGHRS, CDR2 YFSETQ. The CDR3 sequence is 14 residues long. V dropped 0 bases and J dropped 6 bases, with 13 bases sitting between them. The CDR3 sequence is CASSLALSGVEQYF. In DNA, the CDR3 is TGCGCCAGCAGCTTGGCGCTTTCGGGGGTCGAGCAGTACTTC.

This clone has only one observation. The CDR3 is CATSRVRGEADGTSGNTIYF. CDR3 DNA sequence: TGTGCCACCAGCAGAGTTAGGGGGGAGGCTGATGGTACTTCTGGAAACACCATATATTTT. The V call is TRBV15, the J call TRBJ1-3; possibly TRBD1 for D (6 bases). The CDR3 spans 20 residues. Trimming removed 1 base from V and 1 base from J, with 23 bases in between. Germline V gives CDR1 LNHNV, CDR2 YYDKDF (reference sequence).

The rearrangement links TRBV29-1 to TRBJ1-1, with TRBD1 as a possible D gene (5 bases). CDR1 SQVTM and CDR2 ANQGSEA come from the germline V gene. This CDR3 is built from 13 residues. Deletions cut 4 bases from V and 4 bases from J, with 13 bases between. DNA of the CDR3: TGCAGCGTTGCTGGCAGGGTCGGCACTGAAGCTTTCTTT. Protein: CSVAGRVGTEAFF.

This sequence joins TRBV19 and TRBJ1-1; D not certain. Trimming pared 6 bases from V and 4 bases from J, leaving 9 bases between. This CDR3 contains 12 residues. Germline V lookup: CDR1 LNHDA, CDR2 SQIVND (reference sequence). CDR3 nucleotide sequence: TGTGCCAGTAGGGGTCGAAGCACTGAAGCTTTCTTT. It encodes CASRGRSTEAFF.

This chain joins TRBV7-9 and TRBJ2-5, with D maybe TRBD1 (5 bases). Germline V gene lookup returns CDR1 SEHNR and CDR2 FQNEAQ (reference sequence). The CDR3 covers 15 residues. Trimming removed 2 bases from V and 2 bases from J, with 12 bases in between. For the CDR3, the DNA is TGTGCCAGCAGCTTAATTGGACACACACAAGAGACCCAGTACTTC. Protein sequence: CASSLIGHTQETQYF.

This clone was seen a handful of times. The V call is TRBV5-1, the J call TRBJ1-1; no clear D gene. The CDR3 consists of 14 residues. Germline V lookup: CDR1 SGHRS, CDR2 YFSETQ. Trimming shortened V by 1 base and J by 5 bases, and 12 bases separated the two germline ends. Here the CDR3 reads CASSLRGSGTEAFF. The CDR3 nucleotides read TGCGCCAGCAGCTTGAGAGGGTCGGGGACTGAAGCTTTCTTT.

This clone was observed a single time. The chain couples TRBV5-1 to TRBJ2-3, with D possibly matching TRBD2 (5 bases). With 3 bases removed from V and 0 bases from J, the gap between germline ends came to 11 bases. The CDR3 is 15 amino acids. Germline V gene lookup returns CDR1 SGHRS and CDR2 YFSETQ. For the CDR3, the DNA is TGCGCCAGCAGCTATAGCGCCGCGAGCACAGATACGCAGTATTTT. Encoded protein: CASSYSAASTDTQYF.

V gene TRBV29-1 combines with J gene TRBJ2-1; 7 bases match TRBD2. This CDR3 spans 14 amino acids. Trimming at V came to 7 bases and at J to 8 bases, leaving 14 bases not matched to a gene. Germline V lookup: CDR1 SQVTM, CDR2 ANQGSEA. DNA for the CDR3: TGCAGCGCCTCCGGGGGGTGGGGGTTGGATGAGCAGTTCTTC. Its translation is CSASGGWGLDEQFF.

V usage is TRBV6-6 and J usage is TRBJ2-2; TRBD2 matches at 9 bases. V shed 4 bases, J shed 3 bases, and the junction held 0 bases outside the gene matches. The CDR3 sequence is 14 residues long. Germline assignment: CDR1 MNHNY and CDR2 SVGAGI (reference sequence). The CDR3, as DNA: TGTGCCAGCAGTTTAGCGGGGGACACCGGGGAGCTGTTTTTT. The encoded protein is CASSLAGDTGELFF.

The CDR3 reads CASSILGYQETQYF. The CDR3 DNA sequence: TGTGCCAGTAGTATTTTAGGGTATCAAGAGACCCAGTACTTC. The chain employs TRBV19 and TRBJ2-5; unclear D gene. V was trimmed by 3 bases and J by 2 bases, leaving 10 bases between them. Per germline, CDR1 LNHDA and CDR2 SQIVND (reference sequence). The CDR3 runs 14 residues.

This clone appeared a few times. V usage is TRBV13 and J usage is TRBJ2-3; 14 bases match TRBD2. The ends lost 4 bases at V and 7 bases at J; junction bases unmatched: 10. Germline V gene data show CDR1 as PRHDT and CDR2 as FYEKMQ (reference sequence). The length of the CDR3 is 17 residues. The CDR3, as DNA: TGTGCCAGCAGCTCTGGACTAGCGGGGGGACGTGGAAATACGCAGTATTTT. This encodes CASSSGLAGGRGNTQYF.

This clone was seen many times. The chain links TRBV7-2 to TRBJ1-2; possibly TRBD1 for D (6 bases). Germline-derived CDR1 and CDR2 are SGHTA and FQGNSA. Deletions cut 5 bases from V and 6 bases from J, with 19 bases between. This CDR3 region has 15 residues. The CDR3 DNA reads TGTGCCAGCAGCCCGAGGACAGTCAAACTGGATGGCTACACCTTC. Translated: CASSPRTVKLDGYTF.

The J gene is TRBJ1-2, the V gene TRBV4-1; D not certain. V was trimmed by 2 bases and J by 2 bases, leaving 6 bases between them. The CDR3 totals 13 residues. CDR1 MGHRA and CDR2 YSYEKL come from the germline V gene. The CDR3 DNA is TGCGCCAGCAGCCAACTCGGGAACTATGGCTACACCTTC. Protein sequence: CASSQLGNYGYTF.

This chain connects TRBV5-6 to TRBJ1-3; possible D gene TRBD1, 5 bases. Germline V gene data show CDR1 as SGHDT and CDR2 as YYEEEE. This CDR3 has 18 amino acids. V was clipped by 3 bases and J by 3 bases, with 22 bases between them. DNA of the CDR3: TGTGCCAGCAGCTACTACAGGAGAGTTCTTTCAGGTGGAAACACCATATATTTT. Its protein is CASSYYRRVLSGGNTIYF.

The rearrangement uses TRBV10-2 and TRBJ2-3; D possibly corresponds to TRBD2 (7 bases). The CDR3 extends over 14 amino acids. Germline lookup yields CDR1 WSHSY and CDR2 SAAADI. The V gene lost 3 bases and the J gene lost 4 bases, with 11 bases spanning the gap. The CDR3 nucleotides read TGCGCCAGCAGTGATACGGGGGGCCCAGATACGCAGTATTTT. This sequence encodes CASSDTGGPDTQYF.

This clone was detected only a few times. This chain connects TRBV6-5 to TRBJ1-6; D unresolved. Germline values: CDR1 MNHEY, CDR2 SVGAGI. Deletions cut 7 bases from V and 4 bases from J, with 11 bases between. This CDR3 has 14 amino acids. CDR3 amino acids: CASTLGPYNSPLHF. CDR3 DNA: TGTGCCAGCACCCTAGGACCTTATAATTCACCCCTCCACTTT.

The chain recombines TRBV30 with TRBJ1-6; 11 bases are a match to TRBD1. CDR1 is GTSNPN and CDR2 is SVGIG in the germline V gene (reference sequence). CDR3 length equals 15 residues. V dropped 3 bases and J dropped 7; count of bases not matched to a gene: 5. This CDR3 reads CAWRPRTGGNSPLHF. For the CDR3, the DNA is TGTGCCTGGAGACCCAGGACAGGGGGCAATTCACCCCTCCACTTT.

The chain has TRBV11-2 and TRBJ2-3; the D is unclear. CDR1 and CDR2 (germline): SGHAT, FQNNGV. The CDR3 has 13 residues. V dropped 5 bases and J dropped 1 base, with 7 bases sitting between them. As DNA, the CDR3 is TGTGCCAGCAGCCCCGCGGGCACAGATACGCAGTATTTT. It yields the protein CASSPAGTDTQYF.

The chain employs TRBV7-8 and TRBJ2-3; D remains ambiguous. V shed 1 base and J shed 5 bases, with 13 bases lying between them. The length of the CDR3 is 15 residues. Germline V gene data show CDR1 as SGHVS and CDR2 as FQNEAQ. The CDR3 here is CASSLVRARQDTQYF. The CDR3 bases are TGTGCCAGCAGCTTAGTGCGAGCCAGACAAGATACGCAGTATTTT.

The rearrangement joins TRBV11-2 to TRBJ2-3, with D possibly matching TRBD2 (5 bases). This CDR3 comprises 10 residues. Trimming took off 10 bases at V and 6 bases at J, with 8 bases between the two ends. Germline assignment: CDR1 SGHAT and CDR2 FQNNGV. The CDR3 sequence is CATPGDTQYF. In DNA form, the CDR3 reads TGTGCCACCCCGGGGGATACGCAGTATTTT.

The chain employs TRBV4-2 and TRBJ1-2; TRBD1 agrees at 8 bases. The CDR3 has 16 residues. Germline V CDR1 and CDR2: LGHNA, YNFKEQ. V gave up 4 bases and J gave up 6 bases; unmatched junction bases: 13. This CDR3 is CASSPRSAGGENGYTF. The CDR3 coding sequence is TGTGCCAGCAGCCCAAGGAGCGCAGGGGGCGAAAATGGCTACACCTTC.

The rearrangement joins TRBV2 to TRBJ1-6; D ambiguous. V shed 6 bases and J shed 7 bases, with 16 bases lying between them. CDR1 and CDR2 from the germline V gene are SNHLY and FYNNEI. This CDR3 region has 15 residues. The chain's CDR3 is CASRQASQWNSPLHF. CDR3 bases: TGTGCCAGCAGGCAGGCTTCCCAGTGGAATTCACCCCTCCACTTT.

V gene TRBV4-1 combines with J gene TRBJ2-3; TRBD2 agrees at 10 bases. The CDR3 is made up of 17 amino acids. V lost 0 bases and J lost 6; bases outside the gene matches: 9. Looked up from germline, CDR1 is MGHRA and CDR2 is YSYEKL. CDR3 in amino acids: CASSQDSSGGAIDTQYF. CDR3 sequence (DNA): TGCGCCAGCAGCCAAGATAGCAGCGGGGGGGCCATCGATACGCAGTATTTT.

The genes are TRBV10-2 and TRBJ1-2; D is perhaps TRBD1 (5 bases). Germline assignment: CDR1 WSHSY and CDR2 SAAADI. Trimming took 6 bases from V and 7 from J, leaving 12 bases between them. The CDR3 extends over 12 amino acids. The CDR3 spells CASSPGGSGYTF. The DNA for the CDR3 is TGCGCCAGCAGCCCCGGGGGGTCTGGCTACACCTTC.

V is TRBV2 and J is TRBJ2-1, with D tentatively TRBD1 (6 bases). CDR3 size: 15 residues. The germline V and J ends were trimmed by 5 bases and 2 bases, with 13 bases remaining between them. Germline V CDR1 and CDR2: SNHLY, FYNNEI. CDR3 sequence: CASSSNREAYNEQFF. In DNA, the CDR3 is TGTGCCAGCAGTAGTAACAGGGAAGCCTACAATGAGCAGTTCTTC.

CDR3 amino acids: CASSLRQGRPNYGYTF. The CDR3 nucleotides are TGCGCCAGCAGCTTACGACAGGGGCGCCCTAACTATGGCTACACCTTC. The chain couples TRBV5-1 to TRBJ1-2, with TRBD1 identical over 8 bases. CDR3 length equals 16 residues. CDR1 is SGHRS and CDR2 is YFSETQ in the germline V gene. V dropped 2 bases and J dropped 0; count of bases not matched to a gene: 6.

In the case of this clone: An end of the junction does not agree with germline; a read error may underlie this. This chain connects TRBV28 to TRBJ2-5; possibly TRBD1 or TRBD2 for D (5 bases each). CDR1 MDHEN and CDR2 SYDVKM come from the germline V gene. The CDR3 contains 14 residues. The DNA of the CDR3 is TGTGCCAGCAGTCCGGGACCCAACCACGAGACCCAGTACTTC. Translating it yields CASSPGPNHETQYF.

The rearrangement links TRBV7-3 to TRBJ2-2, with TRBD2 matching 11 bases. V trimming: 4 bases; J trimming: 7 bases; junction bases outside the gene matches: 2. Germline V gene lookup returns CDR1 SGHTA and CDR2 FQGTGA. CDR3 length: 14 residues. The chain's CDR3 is CASSSSGGIGELFF. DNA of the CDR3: TGTGCCAGCAGCTCTAGCGGGGGGATCGGGGAGCTGTTTTTT. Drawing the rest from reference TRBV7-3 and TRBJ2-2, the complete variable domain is GAGVSQTPSNKVTEKGKYVELRCDPISGHTALYWYRQSLGQGPEFLIYFQGTGAADDSGLPNDRFFAVRPEGSVSTLKIQRTERGDSAVYLCASSSSGGIGELFFGEGSRLTVL.

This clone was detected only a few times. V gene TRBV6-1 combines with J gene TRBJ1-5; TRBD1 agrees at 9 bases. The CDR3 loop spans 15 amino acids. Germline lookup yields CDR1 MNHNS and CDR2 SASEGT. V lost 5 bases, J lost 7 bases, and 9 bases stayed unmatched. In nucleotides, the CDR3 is TGTGCCAGCAGTCCGTACCAGGGACAGGGACAGCCCCAGCATTTT. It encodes CASSPYQGQGQPQHF.

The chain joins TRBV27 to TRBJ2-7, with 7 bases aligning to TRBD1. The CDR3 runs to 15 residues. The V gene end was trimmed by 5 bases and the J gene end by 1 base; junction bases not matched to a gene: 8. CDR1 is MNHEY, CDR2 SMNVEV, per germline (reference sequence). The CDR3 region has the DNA TGTGCCAGCAGTCCATCCGGGACAGCATCCTACGAGCAGTACTTC. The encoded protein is CASSPSGTASYEQYF.

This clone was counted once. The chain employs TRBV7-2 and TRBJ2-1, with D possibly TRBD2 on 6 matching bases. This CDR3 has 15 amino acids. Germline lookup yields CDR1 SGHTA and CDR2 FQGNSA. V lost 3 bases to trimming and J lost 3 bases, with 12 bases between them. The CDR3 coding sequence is TGTGCCAGCAGCTTCGTAAGAGCGGGCTACAATGAGCAGTTCTTC. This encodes CASSFVRAGYNEQFF.